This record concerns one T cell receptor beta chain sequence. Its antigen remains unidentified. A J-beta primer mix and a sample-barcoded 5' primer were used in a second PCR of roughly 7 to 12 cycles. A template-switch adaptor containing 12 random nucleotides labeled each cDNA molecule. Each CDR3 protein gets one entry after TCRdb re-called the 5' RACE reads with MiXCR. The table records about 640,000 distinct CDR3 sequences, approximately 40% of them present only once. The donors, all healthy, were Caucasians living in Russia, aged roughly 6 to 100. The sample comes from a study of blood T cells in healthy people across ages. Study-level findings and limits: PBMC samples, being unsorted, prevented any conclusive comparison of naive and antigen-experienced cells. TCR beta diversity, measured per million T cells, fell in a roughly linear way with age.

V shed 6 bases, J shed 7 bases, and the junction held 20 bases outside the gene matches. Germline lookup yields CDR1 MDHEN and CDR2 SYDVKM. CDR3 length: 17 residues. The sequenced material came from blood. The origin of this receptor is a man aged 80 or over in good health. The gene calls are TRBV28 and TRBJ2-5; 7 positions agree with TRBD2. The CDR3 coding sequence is TGTGCCAGCAGCCCTCTTTTTCGGGACTACCCTTTAGGGACCCAGTACTTC. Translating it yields CASSPLFRDYPLGTQYF.